Listed below are T cell receptor beta chains from one sample, sequenced in a study of tumor and adjacent non-tumor tissue in lung cancer. TCRdb itself ran the multiplex PCR reads through MiXCR, one entry per CDR3 protein. The sample contains about 110,000 distinct CDR3 sequences, about 87% of which appear only once. Sequencing input: lung tumor tissue. The receptor source for this set is a man in his 70s with non-small cell lung cancer. Each CDR3 is given with its conserved first and last residue. D genes are given only for firm matches. Clone sizes are given selectively: once, few, many, or a class where the clone is expanded.

clone_size: .
d_call: .
j_call: TRBJ1-4
v_call: TRBV11-3
cdr3_nt: TGTGCCTACAGTAGGACAATCTCTGATGAAAAACTGTTTTTT
cdr3_aa: CAYSRTISDEKLFF

clone_size: .
d_call: .
j_call: TRBJ2-1
v_call: TRBV6-5
cdr3_nt: TGTGCCAGCAGTTACCTAGTGGGAGTGAGCAATAAGCAGTTCTTC
cdr3_aa: CASSYLVGVSNKQFF

clone_size: .
d_call: .
j_call: TRBJ1-2
v_call: TRBV29-1
cdr3_nt: TGCAGCGCAGGACGGATAGACTACAACTATGGCTACACCTTT
cdr3_aa: CSAGRIDYNYGYTF

clone_size: .
d_call: .
j_call: TRBJ1-1
v_call: TRBV6-5
cdr3_nt: TGTGCCAGCAGCGACAGGAACACTGAAGTTTTCTTT
cdr3_aa: CASSDRNTEVFF

clone_size: medium-sized
d_call: TRBD2
j_call: TRBJ2-7
v_call: TRBV13
cdr3_nt: TGTGCCAGCAGCCCACTAAAACTAGCGGAGCAGTACTTC
cdr3_aa: CASSPLKLAEQYF

clone_size: many
d_call: .
j_call: TRBJ2-7
v_call: TRBV6-5
cdr3_nt: TGTGCCAACAGCCCCATACAGGGAAAATTTTACGAGCAGTACTTC
cdr3_aa: CANSPIQGKFYEQYF

clone_size: .
d_call: .
j_call: TRBJ1-5
v_call: TRBV10-1
cdr3_nt: TGCGCCGGCAGTGAGTCGAAACAGGCCGCAGATACACAGCATTTT
cdr3_aa: CAGSESKQAADTQHF

clone_size: .
d_call: .
j_call: TRBJ1-2
v_call: TRBV24-1
cdr3_nt: TGTGCCACCAGTGATCTTTCCGGGACGGGGGGCCGCGGCTACACCTTC
cdr3_aa: CATSDLSGTGGRGYTF

clone_size: .
d_call: .
j_call: TRBJ1-1
v_call: TRBV12-3/TRBV12-4
cdr3_nt: TGTGCTAGCAGTTTCTCCGGGGGGGTCACTGAAGCTTTCTTT
cdr3_aa: CASSFSGGVTEAFF

clone_size: .
d_call: .
j_call: TRBJ2-1
v_call: TRBV6-5
cdr3_nt: TGTGCCAGCAGTTATCGCTGGGCATGGAAGAATGAGCAGTTCTTC
cdr3_aa: CASSYRWAWKNEQFF

clone_size: .
d_call: .
j_call: TRBJ2-3
v_call: TRBV5-4
cdr3_nt: TGTGTCAGCAGTCCGACTAGCGTGAGAGGGACAGGTACGCAGTATTTT
cdr3_aa: CVSSPTSVRGTGTQYF

clone_size: once
d_call: .
j_call: TRBJ2-5
v_call: TRBV4-1
cdr3_nt: TGCGACATCAGTCAACAGTGGGGGCAAGAGATCCAGTACTTC
cdr3_aa: CDISQQWGQEIQYF

clone_size: .
d_call: .
j_call: TRBJ1-2
v_call: TRBV12-3/TRBV12-4
cdr3_nt: TGTGCCAGCCGCCAGTGGGGCACATACTATGTCTACACCTTC
cdr3_aa: CASRQWGTYYVYTF

clone_size: .
d_call: .
j_call: TRBJ1-2
v_call: TRBV20-1
cdr3_nt: TGCAGTGCGAGTAGGGTACCCAACTATGGCTACACCTTC
cdr3_aa: CSASRVPNYGYTF

clone_size: .
d_call: .
j_call: TRBJ2-3
v_call: TRBV12-3/TRBV12-4
cdr3_nt: TGTGCCAGCAGTTTATCAGATACGCGATATTTT
cdr3_aa: CASSLSDTRYF

clone_size: many
d_call: .
j_call: TRBJ2-7
v_call: TRBV6-6
cdr3_nt: TGTGCCAGCAGTTACTCGCCGGTCAATCCCTCCTACGAGCAGTACTTC
cdr3_aa: CASSYSPVNPSYEQYF

clone_size: .
d_call: TRBD1
j_call: TRBJ2-7
v_call: TRBV4-2
cdr3_nt: TGTCCCAGCAGCCAGGGACAGGATCTCTACGAGCAGTACTTC
cdr3_aa: CPSSQGQDLYEQYF

clone_size: .
d_call: TRBD1
j_call: TRBJ2-5
v_call: TRBV4-1
cdr3_nt: TGCGCCAGCAGCCAAAATCAAGGGACAGGCCCCGGTACCCAGTACTTC
cdr3_aa: CASSQNQGTGPGTQYF

clone_size: .
d_call: .
j_call: TRBJ2-7
v_call: TRBV28
cdr3_nt: TGTGCAAGCACTTTATGGGGGTTCGGGTCCTACGAGCAGTACTTC
cdr3_aa: CASTLWGFGSYEQYF

clone_size: .
d_call: .
j_call: TRBJ2-1
v_call: TRBV11-2
cdr3_nt: TGTGCCAACAGTCATGCACAGATTTACAATGAGCAGTTCTTC
cdr3_aa: CANSHAQIYNEQFF

clone_size: .
d_call: TRBD2
j_call: TRBJ2-5
v_call: TRBV6-2/TRBV6-3
cdr3_nt: TGTGCCACCGAGGGACTAGTGGCGTTAGAGACCCAGTACTTC
cdr3_aa: CATEGLVALETQYF

clone_size: once
d_call: .
j_call: TRBJ2-7
v_call: TRBV6-2/TRBV6-3
cdr3_nt: TGTGCCAGCAGTTACATGGGAAGGTATCCCTACGAGCAGAACTTC
cdr3_aa: CASSYMGRYPYEQNF